Shown below are 22 T cell receptor beta chains from a single sample sequenced in a study of blood T cell repertoires in COVID-19. Using immunoSEQ multiplex PCR, the repertoire was profiled, and TCRdb retains in-frame clones only, with some absent. The data contain more than 200,000 clones, around 85% of them singletons. Source material: peripheral blood. The source is a man older than 75 with acute or convalescent COVID-19.

The J gene is TRBJ1-1, the V gene TRBV14; a weak D match, TRBD1 (6 bases). This CDR3 is 14 amino acids long. The germline CDR1 and CDR2 sequences are SGHDN and FVKESK. Deletions cut 0 bases from V and 5 bases from J, with 10 bases between. For the CDR3, the DNA is TGTGCCAGCAGCCAAGAGGGGGCATGGACTGAAGCTTTCTTT. This encodes CASSQEGAWTEAFF.

V usage is TRBV5-1 and J usage is TRBJ2-2, with a weak D call TRBD1 (5 bases). The CDR3 spans 15 residues. The V end lost 4 bases, the J end lost 6 bases, and 16 bases lay between the germline ends. Germline CDR1 is SGHRS and CDR2 is YFSETQ. CDR3 amino acids: CASSLEIGHAGELFF. CDR3 nucleotide sequence: TGCGCCAGCAGCCTCGAAATCGGACACGCCGGGGAGCTGTTTTTT.

The chain combines TRBV11-3 with TRBJ2-3; TRBD1 matches at 10 bases. J lost 4 bases, V lost 4 bases, and 5 bases had no gene match. Germline V gene sequence: CDR1 SGHNT, CDR2 YENEEA. CDR3 size: 15 residues. The CDR3 region is CASSWGTGASDTQYF. The CDR3 nucleotides read TGTGCCAGCAGCTGGGGGACAGGGGCTTCAGATACGCAGTATTTT.

The chain carries TRBV30 and TRBJ2-1; 7 nucleotides align to TRBD1. Looked up from germline, CDR1 is GTSNPN and CDR2 is SVGIG (reference sequence). This CDR3 is built from 14 residues. V lost 5 bases and J lost 2; bases outside the gene matches: 6. Here the CDR3 DNA reads TGTGCCTGGCGGCCCAGGGGGACCTACAATGAGCAGTTCTTC. It yields the protein CAWRPRGTYNEQFF.

The chain joins TRBV28 to TRBJ1-3, with D perhaps TRBD1 (5 bases). V shed 10 bases and J shed 2 bases, with 15 bases lying between them. CDR1 is MDHEN and CDR2 is SYDVKM in the germline V gene. The CDR3 has 14 amino acids. Here the CDR3 reads CATTAGTTGNTIYF. The CDR3, as DNA: TGTGCCACCACGGCCGGGACTACTGGAAACACCATATATTTT.

This clone occurred a few times. The chain links TRBV27 to TRBJ2-7; weak D call: TRBD2 (5 bases). CDR1 and CDR2 from the germline V gene are MNHEY and SMNVEV (reference sequence). Trimming shortened V by 2 bases and J by 7 bases, and 15 bases separated the two germline ends. CDR3 length: 14 amino acids. CDR3 sequence: CASSLGGGPKEQYF. CDR3 bases: TGTGCCAGCAGTTTAGGAGGCGGGCCGAAAGAGCAGTACTTC.

The chain combines TRBV19 with TRBJ1-2; 8 bases are a match to TRBD1. The CDR3 spans 15 residues. The V gene end was trimmed by 7 bases and the J gene end by 2 bases; junction bases not matched to a gene: 9. Germline V gene sequence: CDR1 LNHDA, CDR2 SQIVND (reference sequence). The CDR3 loop reads CASNPGQGRNYGYTF. The CDR3 bases are TGTGCCAGTAACCCAGGACAGGGACGGAACTATGGCTACACCTTC.

The V gene is TRBV18, the J gene TRBJ1-2; 12 bases are a match to TRBD1. The CDR3 extends over 15 amino acids. The J segment lost 7 bases and the V segment lost 3 bases, leaving 6 bases of the junction unmatched. The V gene's germline CDR1 is KGHSH and CDR2 LQKENI. CDR3 bases: TGTGCCAGCTCACCTCGGGGACAGGGGGCAGGTGGCTACACCTTC. Its translation is CASSPRGQGAGGYTF.

The CDR3 DNA follows: TGTGCCAGCAGCTTGCAGGGGGCGACAGATACGCAGTATTTT. It specifies CASSLQGATDTQYF. This rearrangement joins TRBV5-6 to TRBJ2-3, with 8 nucleotides matching TRBD1. Germline assignment: CDR1 SGHDT and CDR2 YYEEEE. V lost 1 base and J lost 3; bases outside the gene matches: 1. This CDR3 has 14 residues.

This chain connects TRBV2 to TRBJ2-7; TRBD1 matches at 7 bases. Trimming cost V 6 bases and J 4 bases; bases outside gene matches: 9. This CDR3 comprises 14 residues. CDR1 and CDR2 (germline): SNHLY, FYNNEI. CDR3 protein: CASSYPGQAYEQYF. CDR3 bases: TGTGCCAGCAGCTATCCCGGACAGGCGTACGAGCAGTACTTC. The whole variable domain, remainder taken from reference TRBV2 and TRBJ2-7, is EPEVTQTPSHQVTQMGQEVILRCVPISNHLYFYWYRQILGQKVEFLVSFYNNEISEKSEIFDDQFSVERPDGSNFTLKIRSTKLEDSAMYFCASSYPGQAYEQYFGPGTRLTVT.

This clone occurred once. The CDR3 region is CASSPVTGGPSGNTIYF. In nucleotides, the CDR3 is TGTGCCAGCAGCCCGGTGACAGGGGGCCCCTCTGGAAACACCATATATTTT. J is TRBJ1-3 and V is TRBV3-1 (or the pseudogene TRBV3-2); 10 positions agree with TRBD1. This CDR3 contains 17 residues. CDR1 is LGHDT, CDR2 YNNKEL, per germline (reference sequence). The J segment lost 0 bases and the V segment lost 4 bases, leaving 6 bases of the junction unmatched.

The chain has TRBV12-5 and TRBJ2-1; D may be TRBD1 (5 bases). Germline V gives CDR1 LGHNT, CDR2 FRNRAP. The CDR3 contains 15 residues. Trimming took off 0 bases at V and 10 bases at J, with 16 bases between the two ends. CDR3 in DNA: TGTGCTAGTGGTTTGGTACTGGGGATCCCAGGGGAGCAGTTCTTC. Translating gives CASGLVLGIPGEQFF.

This chain connects TRBV7-9 to TRBJ2-2; D is undetermined. The CDR3 covers 14 residues. Trimming left V 0 bases short and J 1 base short, with 3 bases between. Germline loops: CDR1 SEHNR, CDR2 FQNEAQ (reference sequence). The CDR3 DNA reads TGTGCCAGCAGCTTAGCACAGAACACCGGGGAGCTGTTTTTT. Translation gives CASSLAQNTGELFF.

The rearrangement uses TRBV6-1 and TRBJ2-2; D not resolved. The germline V gene encodes CDR1 MNHNS and CDR2 SASEGT. The CDR3 loop spans 15 amino acids. The V end lost 1 base, the J end lost 0 bases, and 6 bases lay between the germline ends. The CDR3 coding sequence is TGTGCCAGCAGTGAAGTGCTAGCGAACACCGGGGAGCTGTTTTTT. This gives the protein CASSEVLANTGELFF.

The chain is built from TRBV5-1 and TRBJ2-5, with 9 bases lining up with TRBD1. The J segment lost 5 bases and the V segment lost 4 bases, leaving 15 bases of the junction unmatched. Germline-derived CDR1 and CDR2 are SGHRS and YFSETQ. CDR3 length equals 17 residues. The CDR3 coding sequence is TGCGCCAGCAGCGTTTTCTCCGGGACAGGGTTAGGGGAGACCCAGTACTTC. Residues: CASSVFSGTGLGETQYF. The complete variable domain, with remaining parts taken from reference TRBV5-1 and TRBJ2-5, reads KAGVTQTPRYLIKTRGQQVTLSCSPISGHRSVSWYQQTPGQGLQFLFEYFSETQRNKGNFPGRFSGRQFSNSRSEMNVSTLELGDSALYLCASSVFSGTGLGETQYFGPGTRLLVL.

J is TRBJ2-1 and V is TRBV10-3; D may be TRBD1 (6 bases). V lost 10 bases to trimming and J lost 8 bases, with 18 bases between them. The germline V gene encodes CDR1 ENHRY and CDR2 SYGVKD. This CDR3 has 13 amino acids. CDR3: CASNRDLFYEQFF. The CDR3 DNA reads TGTGCCAGCAACAGGGACCTTTTTTATGAGCAGTTCTTC.

The genes are TRBV28 and TRBJ1-4; 9 bases agree with TRBD1. The CDR3 is 18 residues long. The germline V gene has CDR1 MDHEN and CDR2 SYDVKM. V was clipped by 5 bases and J by 8 bases; unmatched bases: 18. The CDR3 loop is CASSPAPGQGGVGEKLFF. CDR3 bases: TGTGCCAGCAGTCCTGCCCCGGGACAGGGTGGAGTAGGAGAAAAACTGTTTTTT.

The genes are TRBV19 and TRBJ2-5, with 11 bases fitting TRBD2. Germline V lookup: CDR1 LNHDA, CDR2 SQIVND (reference sequence). Trimming took 4 bases from V and 4 from J; bases not matched to a gene: 5. The CDR3 sequence is 15 residues long. The CDR3 protein is CASSTRLAGRETQYF. In DNA, the CDR3 is TGTGCCAGTAGTACCCGACTAGCGGGAAGAGAGACCCAGTACTTC.

This chain connects TRBV11-2 to TRBJ1-2, with TRBD1 matching over 7 bases. The junction had 10 bases not matched to a gene; V was cut back by 5 bases and J by 7 bases. The CDR3 length is 14 residues. From germline, CDR1 is SGHAT and CDR2 FQNNGV. The CDR3: CASSLTGVRGGYTF. The CDR3 DNA reads TGTGCCAGCAGCCTCACAGGGGTTCGGGGTGGCTACACCTTC.

The chain links TRBV19 to TRBJ2-2, with D uncertain. Trimming left V 3 bases short and J 2 bases short, with 7 bases between. The length of the CDR3 is 14 residues. Looked up from germline, CDR1 is LNHDA and CDR2 is SQIVND (reference sequence). Here the CDR3 DNA reads TGTGCCAGTAGTATGTACAGAAACACCGGGGAGCTGTTTTTT. Amino acid sequence: CASSMYRNTGELFF. Full variable domain (outside the CDR3, taken from reference TRBV19 and TRBJ2-2): DGGITQSPKYLFRKEGQNVTLSCEQNLNHDAMYWYRQDPGQGLRLIYYSQIVNDFQKGDIAEGYSVSREKKESFPLTVTSAQKNPTAFYLCASSMYRNTGELFFGEGSRLTVL.

V is TRBV9 and J is TRBJ2-5, with a weak D call TRBD1 (6 bases). V was pared by 0 bases and J by 4 bases, with 13 bases between. Germline V lookup: CDR1 SGDLS, CDR2 YYNGEE. CDR3 length equals 15 residues. The CDR3 nucleotides are TGTGCCAGCAGCGTAGCGCCAGGGGCGGGAGAGACCCAGTACTTC. This encodes CASSVAPGAGETQYF.

The chain employs TRBV10-1 and TRBJ2-1, with 12 bases fitting TRBD2. This CDR3 comprises 16 residues. Per germline, CDR1 WNHNN and CDR2 SYGVQD (reference sequence). V trimming: 5 bases; J trimming: 7 bases; junction bases outside the gene matches: 9. CDR3 DNA: TGCGCCAGCAGTCCTCGGACTAGCGGGGAAAGGAATGAGCAGTTCTTC. The encoded protein is CASSPRTSGERNEQFF.